These T cell receptor beta chains were read from a single sample in a study of post-analysis software for immune sequencing data. A single record per CDR3 protein comes from TCRdb applying MiXCR to the PCR reads. The sample has 800,000 to 950,000 distinct CDR3 sequences, approximately 53% seen once; the top ten hold 4% to 5.5%. The sequencing sample was made of blood. Receptor source: a girl aged 10-17 years with multiple sclerosis. Each CDR3 is given with its conserved first and last residue. D genes are given only for firm matches. Where a row states a size, it is once, few, many or the class of an expanded clone; other rows omit it.

J: TRBJ2-5; size: few; D: TRBD1; V: TRBV7-7; length: 13; DNA: TGTGCTAGCAGCCAGGACAGGCAAGAGACCCAGTACTTC; CDR3: CASSQDRQETQYF
J: TRBJ2-7; size: once; D: -; V: TRBV18; length: 13; DNA: TGTGCCAGCTCACCTCTTGGGACAAACGAGCAGTACTTC; CDR3: CASSPLGTNEQYF
J: TRBJ2-1; size: -; D: -; V: TRBV20-1; length: 15; DNA: TGCAGTGCTAGAGACCCCGGGAGCGGTACTTTTGAGCAGTTCTTC; CDR3: CSARDPGSGTFEQFF
J: TRBJ2-5; size: -; D: TRBD1; V: TRBV2; length: 13; DNA: TGTGCCAGCATCCGGGACAGACAAGAGACCCAGTACTTC; CDR3: CASIRDRQETQYF
J: TRBJ1-1; size: -; D: -; V: TRBV15; length: 16; DNA: TGTGCCACCAGCAGGGAAATTTCCGGGAGCTACACTGAAGCTTTCTTT; CDR3: CATSREISGSYTEAFF
J: TRBJ2-7; size: -; D: TRBD2; V: TRBV15; length: 15; DNA: TGTGCCACCAGCAGAGAACTAGCGGGAGTTTACGAGCAGTACTTC; CDR3: CATSRELAGVYEQYF
J: TRBJ1-2; size: -; D: -; V: TRBV21-1; length: 14; DNA: TGTGCCAGCAGCAAAGGTGGCCCATACTATGGCTACACCTTC; CDR3: CASSKGGPYYGYTF
J: TRBJ2-7; size: -; D: -; V: TRBV5-1; length: 14; DNA: TGCGCCAGCAGCTTGGCTACAGATTACTACGAGCAGTACTTC; CDR3: CASSLATDYYEQYF
J: TRBJ2-3; size: -; D: -; V: TRBV20-1; length: 13; DNA: TGCAGTGCTAGCCTAGCTCCCACAGATACGCAGTATTTT; CDR3: CSASLAPTDTQYF
J: TRBJ2-7; size: few; D: TRBD1; V: TRBV6-1; length: 15; DNA: TGTGCCAGCAGGCTACGTCCGGGACAGGGGGCCCATGAGTACTTC; CDR3: CASRLRPGQGAHEYF
J: TRBJ2-7; size: -; D: TRBD2; V: TRBV29-1; length: 13; DNA: TGCAGCGTCGCTAGCGGGAGGGACACCGAGCAGTACTTC; CDR3: CSVASGRDTEQYF
J: TRBJ1-1; size: -; D: -; V: TRBV6-5; length: 11; DNA: TGTGCCAGCAGGATGAACACTGAAGCTTTCTTT; CDR3: CASRMNTEAFF
J: TRBJ2-1; size: -; D: -; V: TRBV29-1; length: 14; DNA: TGCAGCGTGGGGACCCTTACGGGTGACAATGAGCAGTTCTTC; CDR3: CSVGTLTGDNEQFF
J: TRBJ2-1; size: -; D: TRBD2; V: TRBV5-1; length: 15; DNA: TGCGCCAGCAGCCCAGGACTAGCGGGAGTGGTTGAGCAGTTCTTC; CDR3: CASSPGLAGVVEQFF
J: TRBJ2-3; size: few; D: TRBD2; V: TRBV5-1; length: 15; DNA: TGCGCCAGCAGTGCTAGCGGGATGAGAACAGATACGCAGTATTTT; CDR3: CASSASGMRTDTQYF
J: TRBJ1-1; size: few; D: -; V: TRBV3-1; length: 16; DNA: TGTGCCAGCAGCCAAGATTTTTCGCGAATGAACACTGAAGCTTTCTTT; CDR3: CASSQDFSRMNTEAFF
J: TRBJ2-1; size: -; D: TRBD2; V: TRBV11-3; length: 15; DNA: TGTGCCAGCAGCAGCTTTAGCGGGGGCCGAGGTGAGCAGTTCTTC; CDR3: CASSSFSGGRGEQFF
J: TRBJ2-5; size: -; D: TRBD1; V: TRBV29-1; length: 16; DNA: TGCAGCGTTGAGGGGGGACAGGGCAGTGCGGGGAGGACCCAGTACTTC; CDR3: CSVEGGQGSAGRTQYF
J: TRBJ1-1; size: few; D: -; V: TRBV7-9; length: 13; DNA: TGTGCCAGCAGCTTAGTCGTGGGAGCTGAAGCTTTCTTT; CDR3: CASSLVVGAEAFF
J: TRBJ2-4; size: few; D: -; V: TRBV7-8; length: 20; DNA: TGTGCCAGCAGCTTAGGCAGGAGAGCGGGTGCTTTCTGGGCCAAAAACATTCAGTACTTC; CDR3: CASSLGRRAGAFWAKNIQYF
J: TRBJ2-3; size: -; D: TRBD2; V: TRBV10-1; length: 16; DNA: TGCGCCAGCAGTGAGACTAGCGGCAGTAGGACAGATACGCAGTATTTT; CDR3: CASSETSGSRTDTQYF
J: TRBJ2-7; size: few; D: -; V: TRBV7-3; length: 14; DNA: TGTGCCAGCAGCCCCACCAGGGAGGACTACGAGCAGTACTTC; CDR3: CASSPTREDYEQYF
J: TRBJ2-4; size: few; D: TRBD1; V: TRBV29-1; length: 14; DNA: TGCAGCGTTGAGGGGTTGGACAGGGGCATTCGGCAGTACTTC; CDR3: CSVEGLDRGIRQYF
J: TRBJ2-1; size: few; D: TRBD2; V: TRBV5-1; length: 17; DNA: TGCGCCAGCGTGGGGCTAGCGGGAGGGAGCTCCTACAATGAGCAGTTCTTC; CDR3: CASVGLAGGSSYNEQFF
J: TRBJ2-3; size: -; D: -; V: TRBV5-1; length: 13; DNA: TGCGCCAGCAGCCGCGAGGGTGGTAATACGCAGTATTTT; CDR3: CASSREGGNTQYF
J: TRBJ2-7; size: -; D: TRBD1; V: TRBV12-3/TRBV12-4; length: 14; DNA: TGTGCCAGCAGTCACCCTACAGGGGGCTACGAGCAGTACTTC; CDR3: CASSHPTGGYEQYF
J: TRBJ2-1; size: -; D: TRBD2; V: TRBV7-8; length: 16; DNA: TGTGCCAGCAGCTTAGGGACTAGCGGGAAGACCAATGAGCAGTTCTTC; CDR3: CASSLGTSGKTNEQFF
J: TRBJ2-3; size: few; D: -; V: TRBV10-3; length: 14; DNA: TGTGCCATCGGGGATGAGGATAGCACAGATACGCAGTATTTT; CDR3: CAIGDEDSTDTQYF
J: TRBJ2-3; size: few; D: TRBD2; V: TRBV5-1; length: 16; DNA: TGCGCCAGCAGCTTTCCCCTAGCGGGAGTTGTGAATACGCAGTATTTT; CDR3: CASSFPLAGVVNTQYF
J: TRBJ2-4; size: -; D: -; V: TRBV12-3/TRBV12-4; length: 16; DNA: TGTGCCAGCAGTTTAGAGCGGAGGGCGAGCAAAAACATTCAGTACTTC; CDR3: CASSLERRASKNIQYF
J: TRBJ2-1; size: -; D: TRBD2; V: TRBV29-1; length: 14; DNA: TGCAGCGTTGCCTGGATGGGGGGAGGGAATGAGCAGTTCTTC; CDR3: CSVAWMGGGNEQFF
J: TRBJ2-1; size: -; D: TRBD2; V: TRBV12-3/TRBV12-4; length: 16; DNA: TGTGCCAGCAGGGGAGGACTAGCGGAGGAGTACAATGAGCAGTTCTTC; CDR3: CASRGGLAEEYNEQFF
J: TRBJ1-1; size: -; D: -; V: TRBV29-1; length: 13; DNA: TGCAGCGTTGTTTTTACGGCTCCCTCTGAAGCTTTCTTT; CDR3: CSVVFTAPSEAFF
J: TRBJ2-6; size: few; D: -; V: TRBV2; length: 17; DNA: TGTGCCAGCAGTGAAACCCGAGACAGCTCTGGGGCCAACGTCCTGACTTTC; CDR3: CASSETRDSSGANVLTF
J: TRBJ2-1; size: -; D: -; V: TRBV20-1; length: 16; DNA: TGCAGTGCGCCCACCCAGCGGCAGGGCTCCTACAATGAGCAGTTCTTC; CDR3: CSAPTQRQGSYNEQFF
J: TRBJ1-2; size: -; D: -; V: TRBV29-1; length: 14; DNA: TGCAGCGTTGGTGAGGGGTCGGCTAACTATGGCTACACCTTC; CDR3: CSVGEGSANYGYTF
J: TRBJ2-4; size: few; D: -; V: TRBV6-1; length: 14; DNA: TGTGCCAGCAGAATAACGCTAGCCAAAAACATTCAGTACTTC; CDR3: CASRITLAKNIQYF
J: TRBJ2-1; size: -; D: -; V: TRBV7-6; length: 15; DNA: TGTGCCAGCAGCTTATTCGAGGCCTCCTACAATGAGCAGTTCTTC; CDR3: CASSLFEASYNEQFF
J: TRBJ2-3; size: -; D: TRBD2; V: TRBV20-1; length: 15; DNA: TGCAGTGCTAGAGGTCCCACTAGCGCTCCGGGTATGCAGTATTTT; CDR3: CSARGPTSAPGMQYF
J: TRBJ2-1; size: -; D: TRBD2; V: TRBV20-1; length: 21; DNA: TGCAGTGCTAGAGTTTTCCTAGGGGGTAGCGGGGGGTCTAGCTCCTACAATGAGCAGTTCTTC; CDR3: CSARVFLGGSGGSSSYNEQFF
J: TRBJ2-7; size: -; D: -; V: TRBV6-5; length: 13; DNA: TGTGCCAGCAGTAACCAACAGAACTACGAGCAGTACTTC; CDR3: CASSNQQNYEQYF
J: TRBJ1-1; size: -; D: -; V: TRBV29-1; length: 13; DNA: TGCAGCGTGAGACCCCTCTGGAACACTGAAGCTTTCTTT; CDR3: CSVRPLWNTEAFF
J: TRBJ2-6; size: few; D: -; V: TRBV9; length: 19; DNA: TGTGCCAGCAGCGCGTTTCAAATACAGGGACTCTCTGGGGCCAACGTCCTGACTTTC; CDR3: CASSAFQIQGLSGANVLTF
J: TRBJ2-7; size: -; D: -; V: TRBV3-1; length: 14; DNA: TGTGCCAGCAGCCGGATGGGTGAATCCTACGAGCAGTACTTC; CDR3: CASSRMGESYEQYF
J: TRBJ1-4; size: -; D: -; V: TRBV4-1; length: 19; DNA: TGCGCCAGCAGCCTCAAGATCGGGAAAGGGCTTAAGACTAATGAAAAACTGTTTTTT; CDR3: CASSLKIGKGLKTNEKLFF
J: TRBJ2-1; size: -; D: -; V: TRBV18; length: 14; DNA: TGTACCAGCTCACCCGGGACCCAGGCACGCGGGCAGTTCTTC; CDR3: CTSSPGTQARGQFF
J: TRBJ1-2; size: -; D: -; V: TRBV4-1; length: 14; DNA: TGCGCCAGCAGCCAAGTGGGACTTGACTATGGCTACACCTTC; CDR3: CASSQVGLDYGYTF
J: TRBJ1-2; size: -; D: -; V: TRBV7-3; length: 16; DNA: TGTGCCAGCAGCTTCGGGACTAGCGGGACAACATATGGCTACACCTTC; CDR3: CASSFGTSGTTYGYTF
J: TRBJ2-5; size: -; D: -; V: TRBV15; length: 12; DNA: TGTGCCACCAGCCTGGGCTTGGAGACCCAGTACTTC; CDR3: CATSLGLETQYF
J: TRBJ1-5; size: -; D: TRBD1; V: TRBV10-3; length: 13; DNA: TGTGCCATCAGGGGGACAGCCTATCAGCCCCAGCATTTT; CDR3: CAIRGTAYQPQHF
J: TRBJ2-7; size: -; D: -; V: TRBV9; length: 18; DNA: TGTGCCAGCAGCCCCTCTTATCGGGATTTGGGTACCTCCTACGAGCAGTACTTC; CDR3: CASSPSYRDLGTSYEQYF
J: TRBJ2-7; size: -; D: TRBD2; V: TRBV15; length: 15; DNA: TGTGCCACCAGCGACAATCTAGCGGGGTCGAGCGAGCAGTACTTC; CDR3: CATSDNLAGSSEQYF
J: TRBJ2-4; size: few; D: -; V: TRBV2; length: 15; DNA: TGTGCCAGCAGGGGAACCGGGCCACTAAAAAACATTCAGTACTTC; CDR3: CASRGTGPLKNIQYF
J: TRBJ2-3; size: -; D: -; V: TRBV11-2; length: 16; DNA: TGTGCCAGCAGCCCCGGGACTCTGACTAGCACAGATACGCAGTATTTT; CDR3: CASSPGTLTSTDTQYF
J: TRBJ2-3; size: -; D: -; V: TRBV10-3; length: 15; DNA: TGTGCCATCAGATCGGGACTTACGACCACAGATACGCAGTATTTT; CDR3: CAIRSGLTTTDTQYF
J: TRBJ2-1; size: -; D: TRBD2; V: TRBV6-1; length: 15; DNA: TGTGCCAGCAGTACCGGGACTAGCGGGAAGAATGAGCAGTTCTTC; CDR3: CASSTGTSGKNEQFF
J: TRBJ1-1; size: -; D: -; V: TRBV5-1; length: 15; DNA: TGCGCCAGCAGCTTGTTCCCCGGTACGGCCACTGAAGCTTTCTTT; CDR3: CASSLFPGTATEAFF